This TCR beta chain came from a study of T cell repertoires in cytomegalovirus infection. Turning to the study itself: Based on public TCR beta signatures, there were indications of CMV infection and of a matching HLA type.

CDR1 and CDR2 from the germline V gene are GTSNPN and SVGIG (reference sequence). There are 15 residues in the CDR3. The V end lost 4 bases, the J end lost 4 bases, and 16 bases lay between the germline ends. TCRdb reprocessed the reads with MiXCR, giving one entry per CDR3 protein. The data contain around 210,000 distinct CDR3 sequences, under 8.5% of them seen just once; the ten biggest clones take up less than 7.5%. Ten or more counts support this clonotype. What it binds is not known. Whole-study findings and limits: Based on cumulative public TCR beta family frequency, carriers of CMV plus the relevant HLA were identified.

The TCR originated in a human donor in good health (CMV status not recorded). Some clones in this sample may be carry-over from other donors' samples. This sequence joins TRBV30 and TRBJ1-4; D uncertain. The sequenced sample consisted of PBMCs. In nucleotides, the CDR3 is TGTGCCTGGACTTCGACACTGGGGAATAATGAAAAACTGTTTTTT. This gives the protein CAWTSTLGNNEKLFF.